A single sample gave rise to the 20 T cell receptor beta chains below, sequenced in a study of cytotoxic CD8 clonotypes in ibrutinib-treated CLL. Assay used: immunoSEQ multiplex PCR; TCRdb lists only in-frame clones, some missing. The data contain hundreds of thousands of clones, 80% of them seen just once; the ten biggest clones take up roughly 6.3%. The sequencing used PBMCs, collected before ibrutinib treatment. All receptors derive from a human donor with chronic lymphocytic leukemia.

The genes are TRBV27 and TRBJ2-3, with a weak D call TRBD1 (5 bases). Trimming removed 4 bases at V and 1 base at J, with 9 bases between. Per germline, CDR1 MNHEY and CDR2 SMNVEV (reference sequence). The CDR3 length is 14 residues. Written as DNA, the CDR3 is TGTGCCAGCAGTTACCGCAGGGGCACAGATACGCAGTATTTT. Translating it yields CASSYRRGTDTQYF.

This clone has a single count. The gene calls are TRBV6-5 and TRBJ1-1; 8 bases are shared with TRBD1. V gave up 6 bases and J gave up 5 bases; unmatched junction bases: 11. The germline V gene encodes CDR1 MNHEY and CDR2 SVGAGI. There are 15 residues in the CDR3. The CDR3 region is CASRSGGAGETEAFF. In DNA form, the CDR3 reads TGTGCCAGCAGGTCAGGGGGCGCTGGGGAGACTGAAGCTTTCTTT.

This clone appeared once. This rearrangement joins TRBV5-6 to TRBJ2-5; TRBD2 matches 7 bases. The CDR3 length is 16 residues. Trimming at V came to 6 bases and at J to 5 bases, leaving 16 bases not matched to a gene. CDR1 SGHDT and CDR2 YYEEEE come from the germline V gene. CDR3 protein: CASTRGSAGVLETQYF. The CDR3 DNA reads as TGTGCCAGCACCCGGGGATCGGCGGGAGTATTGGAGACCCAGTACTTC. The full variable domain, in which reference TRBV5-6 and TRBJ2-5 provide the parts outside the CDR3, is DAGVTQSPTHLIKTRGQQVTLRCSPKSGHDTVSWYQQALGQGPQFIFQYYEEEERQRGNFPDRFSGHQFPNYSSELNVNALLLGDSALYLCASTRGSAGVLETQYFGPGTRLLVL.

The V call is TRBV7-9, the J call TRBJ2-7, with no clear D. CDR3 length: 11 residues. V was shortened by 1 base and J by 5 bases, with 3 bases between the two germline ends. In germline, CDR1 is SEHNR, CDR2 FQNEAQ (reference sequence). The CDR3 nucleotides read TGTGCCAGCAGCTTAGACGACGAGCAGTACTTC. Translating gives CASSLDDEQYF.

The chain links TRBV6-5 to TRBJ2-1; D uncertain. With 6 bases removed from V and 5 bases from J, the gap between germline ends came to 11 bases. This CDR3 comprises 13 residues. CDR1 and CDR2 from the germline V gene are MNHEY and SVGAGI. The CDR3 is CASRITGNNEQFF. The CDR3 DNA reads TGTGCCAGCAGGATCACTGGAAACAATGAGCAGTTCTTC.

The chain has TRBV5-1 and TRBJ1-2; 10 bases match TRBD1. This CDR3 is 15 amino acids long. CDR1 is SGHRS, CDR2 YFSETQ, per germline. V lost 0 bases and J lost 4; bases outside the gene matches: 3. The CDR3 region has the DNA TGCGCCAGCAGCTTGGGGGACAGGGGAATCTATGGCTACACCTTC. Its protein is CASSLGDRGIYGYTF.

The chain uses TRBV4-2 and TRBJ2-7; TRBD2 matches at 10 bases. Trimming cost V 1 base and J 4 bases; bases outside gene matches: 7. The CDR3 is 16 amino acids. The germline gives CDR1 LGHNA, CDR2 YNFKEQ. The chain's CDR3 is CASSQVPAGGPYEQYF. For the CDR3, the DNA is TGTGCCAGCAGCCAAGTACCAGCGGGAGGGCCGTACGAGCAGTACTTC.

This clone was observed once. The junction departs from the called germline gene at one end, perhaps through a read error. This chain links TRBV2 with TRBJ2-7; tentatively, D is TRBD2 (5 bases). The CDR3 loop spans 14 amino acids. Germline CDR1 is SNHLY and CDR2 is FYNNEI. The CDR3 reads CTSRTVKRSYEQYF. The CDR3 DNA reads TGTACCAGCCGGACGGTTAAGCGGAGCTACGAGCAGTACTTC.

The chain combines TRBV2 with TRBJ2-7; TRBD1 might be the D (6 bases). From germline, CDR1 is SNHLY and CDR2 FYNNEI. V was cut by 6 bases and J by 2 bases, with 11 bases left in between. This CDR3 region has 13 residues. In DNA form, the CDR3 reads TGTGCCAGCAGAGGGGGACCCGCCTACGAGCAGTACTTC. It is translated as CASRGGPAYEQYF.

The V gene is TRBV4-3, the J gene TRBJ2-7; possibly TRBD2 for D (6 bases). The germline gives CDR1 LGHNA, CDR2 YSLEER. CDR3 length: 15 amino acids. Between the trimmed V and J ends, which lost 1 base and 4 bases, there was a span of 14 bases. The CDR3 DNA is TGCGCCAGCAGCCAAGCGCGGGGAGATCTGTACGAGCAGTACTTC. Residues: CASSQARGDLYEQYF.

This chain links TRBV5-5 with TRBJ2-7; D is ambiguous. The germline CDR1 and CDR2 sequences are SGHKS and YYEKEE (reference sequence). The V end lost 5 bases, the J end lost 3 bases, and 9 bases lay between the germline ends. The CDR3 is 12 residues long. DNA for the CDR3: TGTGCCAGCAGTATAGGTCTCTACGAGCAGTACTTC. This gives the protein CASSIGLYEQYF.

The chain uses TRBV28 and TRBJ2-5; no definite D call. From germline, CDR1 is MDHEN and CDR2 SYDVKM. The ends were cut back, 7 bases at V and 3 bases at J, with 6 bases in the middle. There are 11 residues in the CDR3. The CDR3: CASTNKETQYF. CDR3 nucleotides: TGTGCCAGCACCAACAAAGAGACCCAGTACTTC.

The V gene is TRBV21-1, the J gene TRBJ2-1; no DNA check was done on the table's D call, TRBD2. TRBV21-1 constitutes a pseudogene. The CDR3 contains 15 residues. CDR3 coding DNA: TGTGCCAGCAGCGGGGACTTCTTCGGGTACAATGAGCAGTTCTTC. Translating gives CASSGDFFGYNEQFF.

The CDR3 sequence is CASGTGALNEQFF. CDR3 DNA: TGTGCCAGCGGGACAGGGGCCCTAAACGAGCAGTTCTTC. V and J are TRBV6-5 and TRBJ2-1; 10 bases fit TRBD1. Trimming cost V 8 bases and J 10 bases; bases outside gene matches: 8. The CDR3 covers 13 residues. The V gene's germline CDR1 is MNHEY and CDR2 SVGAGI.

The chain has TRBV5-4 and TRBJ2-3; TRBD2 matches at 12 bases. CDR3 length: 15 amino acids. CDR1 is SGHNT, CDR2 YYREEE, per germline (reference sequence). Unmatched junction bases numbered 5, after V lost 4 bases and J lost 5 bases. CDR3 loop: CASSLGLAGLDTQYF. The CDR3 nucleotides are TGTGCCAGCAGCCTAGGACTAGCGGGATTAGATACGCAGTATTTT. The complete variable domain, with remaining parts taken from reference TRBV5-4 and TRBJ2-3, reads ETGVTQSPTHLIKTRGQQVTLRCSSQSGHNTVSWYQQALGQGPQFIFQYYREEENGRGNFPPRFSGLQFPNYSSELNVNALELDDSALYLCASSLGLAGLDTQYFGPGTRLTVL.

The V and J genes are TRBV18 and TRBJ2-7; D is possibly TRBD2 (6 bases). The CDR3 has 16 amino acids. V was cut by 0 bases and J by 5 bases, with 17 bases left in between. Germline V gene data show CDR1 as KGHSH and CDR2 as LQKENI. The CDR3 DNA follows: TGTGCCAGCTCACCACCGGGACTTTCCTTCACCAACGAGCAGTACTTC. As protein: CASSPPGLSFTNEQYF.

The gene calls are TRBV6-1 and TRBJ2-7, with TRBD1 as a possible D gene (5 bases). This CDR3 comprises 17 residues. With 1 base removed from V and 0 bases from J, the gap between germline ends came to 16 bases. Germline V gene sequence: CDR1 MNHNS, CDR2 SASEGT. The CDR3 nucleotides are TGTGCCAGCAGTGAAGTAATTTTGAGACAGAGCTCCTACGAGCAGTACTTC. Protein: CASSEVILRQSSYEQYF.

V usage is TRBV30 and J usage is TRBJ2-1; D remains unclear. CDR1 is GTSNPN, CDR2 SVGIG, per germline (reference sequence). Trimming took 2 bases from V and 7 from J, leaving 9 bases between them. The length of the CDR3 is 12 residues. The CDR3 DNA is TGTGCCTGGAGTTTTAATCTTAATGAGCAGTTCTTC. This gives the protein CAWSFNLNEQFF.

With regard to this clone: The same CDR3 can be traced to other DNA sequences in this sample. CDR3 sequence (DNA): TGCGCCAGCAGCCCCGACAGGGGGAACACTGAAGCTTTCTTT. This gives the protein CASSPDRGNTEAFF. The chain uses TRBV5-1 and TRBJ1-1; TRBD1 agrees at 8 bases. With V trimmed by 4 bases and J by 1 base, 3 bases remained unmatched. The germline gives CDR1 SGHRS, CDR2 YFSETQ. CDR3 length equals 14 residues.

This clone was seen a few times. The chain recombines TRBV7-9 with TRBJ1-2; D gene uncertain. V was clipped by 5 bases and J by 5 bases, with 9 bases between them. This CDR3 contains 12 residues. Germline lookup yields CDR1 SEHNR and CDR2 FQNEAQ (reference sequence). The CDR3 DNA sequence: TGTGCCAGCAGCATAGGCTTTTATGGCTACACCTTC. Its protein is CASSIGFYGYTF.